The 10 T cell receptor beta chains in this list originate from one sample, sequenced in a study of blood T cell repertoires in COVID-19. Profiling relied on immunoSEQ multiplex PCR, and the TCRdb table lists in-frame clones only, not all of them. In the table there are 45,000 to 70,000 clones, about nine tenths of which are singletons. Sequences were obtained from peripheral blood. The receptor source for this set is an elderly woman with COVID-19, enrolled during active disease.

The chain has TRBV4-2 and TRBJ2-5, with 7 bases that match TRBD2. This CDR3 has 16 amino acids. V lost 0 bases and J lost 2; bases outside the gene matches: 6. Germline V gives CDR1 LGHNA, CDR2 YNFKEQ. DNA of the CDR3: TGTGCCAGCAGCCAAGAATCTAGCGGACTACAAGAGACCCAGTACTTC. It specifies CASSQESSGLQETQYF.

This chain joins TRBV5-6 and TRBJ1-2; the match to TRBD1 covers 7 bases. Germline loops: CDR1 SGHDT, CDR2 YYEEEE. The CDR3 covers 16 residues. V lost 4 bases, J lost 2 bases, and 11 bases stayed unmatched. Written as DNA, the CDR3 is TGTGCCAGCAGCCTGGGCCGCACAGGGGAAAACTATGGCTACACCTTC. Its protein product is CASSLGRTGENYGYTF.

This chain joins TRBV29-1 and TRBJ2-2; 9 bases agree with TRBD2. The germline gives CDR1 SQVTM, CDR2 ANQGSEA. The CDR3 has 13 residues. V dropped 7 bases and J dropped 7; count of bases not matched to a gene: 7. The CDR3 here is CSATAGGIGELFF. As DNA, the CDR3 is TGCAGCGCCACGGCGGGGGGGATCGGGGAGCTGTTTTTT.

The CDR3 region is CAWSVNRNTEAFF. DNA of the CDR3: TGTGCCTGGAGTGTAAACAGGAACACTGAAGCTTTCTTT. The V call is TRBV30, the J call TRBJ1-1, with no clear D. V was cut by 0 bases and J by 1 base, with 6 bases left in between. Germline-derived CDR1 and CDR2 are GTSNPN and SVGIG (reference sequence). The CDR3 covers 13 residues.

The chain combines TRBV6-2 or TRBV6-3 with TRBJ1-5, with a possible D match to TRBD1 (5 bases). V lost 5 bases and J 2 bases, leaving 10 bases between the germline ends. The CDR3 spans 14 residues. In germline, CDR1 is MNHEY, CDR2 SVGEGT. CDR3 nucleotides: TGTGCCAGCAGTGTCGGACACCGCAATCAGCCCCAGCATTTT. Its translation is CASSVGHRNQPQHF.

The gene calls are TRBV25-1 and TRBJ2-7; possibly TRBD1 for D (6 bases). The CDR3 runs 12 residues. Germline-derived CDR1 and CDR2 are MGHDK and SYGVNS. V lost 9 bases and J 2 bases, leaving 11 bases between the germline ends. The CDR3 loop reads CASSDSTYEQYF. The DNA of the CDR3 is TGTGCCAGTTCGGACAGCACCTACGAGCAGTACTTC.

The chain uses TRBV19 and TRBJ1-1; 8 bases fit TRBD1. The trim removed 4 bases at V and 0 bases at J, leaving 4 bases unmatched. CDR1 LNHDA and CDR2 SQIVND come from the germline V gene (reference sequence). The CDR3 consists of 15 residues. CDR3 region: CASSTSTGVNTEAFF. The CDR3 coding sequence is TGTGCCAGTAGTACCTCGACAGGGGTGAACACTGAAGCTTTCTTT. Using reference TRBV19 and TRBJ1-1 for the parts outside the CDR3, the full variable domain is DGGITQSPKYLFRKEGQNVTLSCEQNLNHDAMYWYRQDPGQGLRLIYYSQIVNDFQKGDIAEGYSVSREKKESFPLTVTSAQKNPTAFYLCASSTSTGVNTEAFFGQGTRLTVV.

V is TRBV6-4 and J is TRBJ2-6, with D unresolved. The V end lost 5 bases, the J end lost 0 bases, and 5 bases lay between the germline ends. CDR3 length: 14 amino acids. Germline V lookup: CDR1 MRHNA, CDR2 SNTAGT. The CDR3: CASSPVSGANVLTF. The CDR3 DNA follows: TGTGCCAGCAGTCCCGTCTCTGGGGCCAACGTCCTGACTTTC.

In the case of this clone: Sequence at one end of the junction differs from germline and may be a read error. The V and J genes are TRBV5-8 and TRBJ2-1, with D unresolved. The CDR3 is made up of 11 amino acids. The germline CDR1 and CDR2 sequences are SGHTS and YDEGEE. CDR3 amino acids: CASSLEVERFF. The CDR3, as DNA: TGTGCCAGCAGCTTGGAGGTGGAGCGGTTCTTC.

This chain connects TRBV30 to TRBJ1-2, with TRBD1 matching 8 bases. The ends lost 0 bases at V and 7 bases at J; junction bases unmatched: 7. The CDR3 length is 14 residues. The germline CDR1 and CDR2 sequences are GTSNPN and SVGIG (reference sequence). DNA of the CDR3: TGTGCCTGGAGTGTACAGGGACAGGCCCGTGGCTACACCTTC. The encoded protein is CAWSVQGQARGYTF.